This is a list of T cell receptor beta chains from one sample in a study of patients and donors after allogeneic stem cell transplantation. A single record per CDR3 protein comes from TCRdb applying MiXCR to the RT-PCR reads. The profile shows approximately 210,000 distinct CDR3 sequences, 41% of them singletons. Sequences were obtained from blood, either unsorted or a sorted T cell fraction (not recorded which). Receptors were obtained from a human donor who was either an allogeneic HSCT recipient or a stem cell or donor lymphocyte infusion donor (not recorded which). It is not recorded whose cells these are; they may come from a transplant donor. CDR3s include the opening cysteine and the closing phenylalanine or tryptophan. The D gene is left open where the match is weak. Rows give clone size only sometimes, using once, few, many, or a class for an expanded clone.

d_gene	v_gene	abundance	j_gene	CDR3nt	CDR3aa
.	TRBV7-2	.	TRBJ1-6	TGTGCCAGCAGCTGGCAGGGAGCTTCACCCCTCCACTTT	CASSWQGASPLHF
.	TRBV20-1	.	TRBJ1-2	TGCAGTGCTAACAGGGCTAGTGGCTACACCTTC	CSANRASGYTF
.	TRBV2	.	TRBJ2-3	TGTGCCAGCAAGACCCTAGGCGCCAGCACAGATACGCAGTATTTT	CASKTLGASTDTQYF
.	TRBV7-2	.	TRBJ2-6	TGTGCCAGCAGCTTAAATCTCAACTCTGGGGCCAACGTCCTGACTTTC	CASSLNLNSGANVLTF
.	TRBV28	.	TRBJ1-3	TGTGCCAGCAGACCCTCCGTTGGCTCTGGAAACACCATATATTTT	CASRPSVGSGNTIYF
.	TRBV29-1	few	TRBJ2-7	TGCAGCGTTGAAGCTCGCCCAACAGGTGCCACCTACGAGCAGTACTTC	CSVEARPTGATYEQYF
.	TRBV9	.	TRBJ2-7	TGTGCCAGCAGCGTTTCCCTACACTACGAGCAGTACTTC	CASSVSLHYEQYF
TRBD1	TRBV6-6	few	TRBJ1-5	TGTGCCAGCAGTTACACCATGGACAGGGGCAATCAGCCCCAGCATTTT	CASSYTMDRGNQPQHF
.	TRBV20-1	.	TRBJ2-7	TGCAGTGCTGACGACGGGTACGAGCAGTACTTC	CSADDGYEQYF
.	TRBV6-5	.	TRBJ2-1	TGTGCCAGCAAATCTGGAACCTACAATGAGCAGTTCTTC	CASKSGTYNEQFF
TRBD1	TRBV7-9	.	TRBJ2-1	TGTGCCAGCAGCGGCACTGTGACAGGGAATGAGCAGTTCTTC	CASSGTVTGNEQFF
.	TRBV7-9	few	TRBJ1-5	TGTGCCACCACCTACATCTTGATGGGTCAGCCCCAGCATTTT	CATTYILMGQPQHF
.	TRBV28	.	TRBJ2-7	TGTGCCAGCAGTTTAAGGCCCCTTTGGGAGCAGTACTTC	CASSLRPLWEQYF
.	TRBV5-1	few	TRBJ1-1	TGCGCCAGCAGCCCCGACACGACGAACACTGAAGCTTTCTTT	CASSPDTTNTEAFF
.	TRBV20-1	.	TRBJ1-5	TGCAGTGCTAGAGAAGGGGTATCGAGGCCCCAGCATTTT	CSAREGVSRPQHF
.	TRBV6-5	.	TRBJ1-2	TGTGCCAGCAGTCAACCTAATCTCCCCCCCTATGGCTACACCTTC	CASSQPNLPPYGYTF
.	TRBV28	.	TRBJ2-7	TGTGCCAGCGGCAGCGGGACAAGCCTCTACGAGCAGTACTTC	CASGSGTSLYEQYF
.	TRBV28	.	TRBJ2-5	TGTGCCAGCAGCGGCATCCCTAGCGAAGAGACCCAGTACTTC	CASSGIPSEETQYF
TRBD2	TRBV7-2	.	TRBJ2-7	TGTGCCAGCAGCTTAAGGGGACTAGCGGGAGTTTACGAGCAGTACTTC	CASSLRGLAGVYEQYF
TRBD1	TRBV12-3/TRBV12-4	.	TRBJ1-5	TGTGCCAGCAGTTTAGACGCAGGGGGATGGAATCAGCCCCAGCATTTT	CASSLDAGGWNQPQHF
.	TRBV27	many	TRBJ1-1	TGTGCCAGCAGCCCGGGACATCTAAACACTGAAGCTTTCTTT	CASSPGHLNTEAFF
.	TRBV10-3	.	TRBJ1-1	TGTGCCATCAGTGAGTCGTTAGGGTCCACTGAAGCTTTCTTT	CAISESLGSTEAFF
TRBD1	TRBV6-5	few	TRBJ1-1	TGTGCCAGCAGCTCCGACGGGGACAGGGAGAACACTGAAGCTTTCTTT	CASSSDGDRENTEAFF
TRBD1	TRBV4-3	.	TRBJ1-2	TGCGCCAGCAGCCAAGATTTGGGACAGGTTAACTATGGCTACACCTTC	CASSQDLGQVNYGYTF
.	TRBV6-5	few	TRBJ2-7	TGTGCCAGCAGTTACTCGACGATAGGTAACTCCTACGAGCAGTACTTC	CASSYSTIGNSYEQYF
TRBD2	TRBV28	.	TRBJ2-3	TGTGCCAGCAGGCCTAGCGGGAGGGCCTCTGATGATACGCAGTATTTT	CASRPSGRASDDTQYF
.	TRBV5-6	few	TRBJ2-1	TGTGCCAGCACCACAAGGACGGTTACCTACAATGAGCAGTTCTTC	CASTTRTVTYNEQFF
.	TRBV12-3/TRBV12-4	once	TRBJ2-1	TGTGCCGGAGGAGGGGCTAGCAATGAGCAGTTCTTC	CAGGGASNEQFF
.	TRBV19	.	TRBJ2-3	TGTGCCAGTAGTATAGGGCAGGGTGCCACAGATACGCAGTATTTT	CASSIGQGATDTQYF
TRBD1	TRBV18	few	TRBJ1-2	TGTGCCAGCTCACCAGAGAGGACAGGGGGCGCCGGCTACACCTTC	CASSPERTGGAGYTF
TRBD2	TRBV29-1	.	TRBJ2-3	TGCAGCGTTGAAATCCAGGGACTAGCGTCGCGTGGAGATACGCAGTATTTT	CSVEIQGLASRGDTQYF
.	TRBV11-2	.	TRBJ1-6	TGTGCCAGCAGCTTTGGGAGCTCCTATAATTCACCCCTCCACTTT	CASSFGSSYNSPLHF
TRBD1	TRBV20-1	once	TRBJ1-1	TGCAGGACCCCCGGGACAGATCACAACACTGAAGCTTTCTTT	CRTPGTDHNTEAFF
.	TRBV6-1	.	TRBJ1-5	TGTGCCAGCAGCGGGGACATACCGGTCTCTTATAGGCCCCAGCATTTT	CASSGDIPVSYRPQHF
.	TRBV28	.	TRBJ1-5	TGTGCCAGCAACCAGGGTTCTCAGCCCCAGCATTTT	CASNQGSQPQHF
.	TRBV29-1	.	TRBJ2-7	TGCAGCGCCTCCGGGTCCATCTACGAGCAGTACTTC	CSASGSIYEQYF
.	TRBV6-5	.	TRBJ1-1	TGTGCCAGCAGTTACTCGTGGGGGGAGAACGGAGCGGACACTGAAGCTTTCTTT	CASSYSWGENGADTEAFF
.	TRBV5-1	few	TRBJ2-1	TGCGCCAGCAGCCCCCGGGACTTCTCAGGCAATGAGCAGTTCTTC	CASSPRDFSGNEQFF
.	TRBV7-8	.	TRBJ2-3	TGTGCCAGCAGTCTCCGGGGTCCTCGCACGGATACGCAGTATTTT	CASSLRGPRTDTQYF
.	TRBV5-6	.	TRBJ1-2	TGTGCCAGCAGCGGCGGGACGATCTTCGGGGGCTACACCTTC	CASSGGTIFGGYTF
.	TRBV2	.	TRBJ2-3	TGTGCCAGCAGGCACAGGCCCAGCACAGATACGCAGTATTTT	CASRHRPSTDTQYF
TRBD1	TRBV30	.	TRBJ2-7	TGTGCCTGGACCTTCGGACAGGGCTACGAGCAGTACTTC	CAWTFGQGYEQYF
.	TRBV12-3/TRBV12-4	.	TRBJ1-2	TGTGCCAGCAGTTTTAGCGGTTTGAAGAATGGCTACACCTTC	CASSFSGLKNGYTF
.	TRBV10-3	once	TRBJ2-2	TGTGCCATCGGGGCCGGGGAGCTGTTTTTT	CAIGAGELFF
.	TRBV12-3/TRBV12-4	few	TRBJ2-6	TGTGCCAGCAGCCTCAAACACTCTGGGGCCAACGTCCTGACTTTC	CASSLKHSGANVLTF
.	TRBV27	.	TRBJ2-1	TGTGCCAGCAGTGGGCCGGATAATGAGCAGTTCTTC	CASSGPDNEQFF
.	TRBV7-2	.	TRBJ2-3	TGTGCCAGCAGCTCCCCTATCGGCTACACAGATACGCAGTATTTT	CASSSPIGYTDTQYF
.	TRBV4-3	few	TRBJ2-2	TGCGCCAGCAGCCAAGAGAGGAGCACCGGGGAGCTGTTTTTT	CASSQERSTGELFF
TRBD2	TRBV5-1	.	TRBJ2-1	TGCGCCAGCAGCTTGGCCTTAGCGGGAGATTGGTATGAGCAGTTCTTC	CASSLALAGDWYEQFF
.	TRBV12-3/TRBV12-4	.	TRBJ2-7	TGTGCCAGCGGTGGCGGAGCTTCCTACGAGCAGTACTTC	CASGGGASYEQYF
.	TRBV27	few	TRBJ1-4	TGTGCCAGCAGGTTTGGCCCCGACCGCCCTAATGAAAAACTGTTTTTT	CASRFGPDRPNEKLFF
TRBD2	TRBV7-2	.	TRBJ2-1	TGTGCCAGCAGGGGAACTAGCGGGAGGGCCTGGGAGCAGTTCTTC	CASRGTSGRAWEQFF
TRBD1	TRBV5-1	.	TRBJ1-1	TGCGCCAGCAGCTTATCGGGAGGGGGCGCGAACACTGAAGCTTTCTTT	CASSLSGGGANTEAFF
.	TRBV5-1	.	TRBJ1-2	TGCGCCAGCAGCTTGGCCCCGGAAATCTATGGCTACACCTTC	CASSLAPEIYGYTF
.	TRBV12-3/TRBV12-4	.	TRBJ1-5	TGTGCCAGCAGGTACCAGGGCGGCAATCAGCCCCAGCATTTT	CASRYQGGNQPQHF
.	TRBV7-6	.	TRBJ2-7	TGTGCCAGCAGCTTAACAGGCCCTCGGGACGAGCAGTACTTC	CASSLTGPRDEQYF
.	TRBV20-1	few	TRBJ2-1	TGCAGTGCTAGCTTGGACGGTTACAATGAGCAGTTCTTC	CSASLDGYNEQFF